This TCR beta chain was sequenced in a study of cytomegalovirus exposure and HLA in healthy donors. Broader study findings: TCR clusters originating in the first cohort tended to co-occur in the 110 or so validation repertoires, according to a later analysis. There were some public TCRs occurring in many donors, but most TCR sequences were rare.

This CDR3 spans 19 amino acids. Germline-derived CDR1 and CDR2 are SGHDN and FVKESK. V gave up 0 bases and J gave up 8 bases, with 26 bases separating them. The validation cohort, a group of around 120 subjects, included the donors and was separate from the roughly 720-subject first cohort. Assay used: immunoSEQ multiplex PCR; TCRdb lists only in-frame clones, some missing. This table has over 150,000 clones, about 86% appearing once. Remarks on this clone: The target antigen is unknown.

The clonotype comes from a human donor in good health. The sequenced sample consisted of PBMCs. The chain has TRBV14 and TRBJ2-1; D might be TRBD1 (5 bases). The CDR3 DNA reads TGTGCCAGCAGCCAAGATGGAAAGGGCAGGGCATGGCGTCGGGATGAGCAGTTCTTC. The encoded protein is CASSQDGKGRAWRRDEQFF.